This T cell receptor (beta chain) was identified during a study of T cell changes during pregnancy in multiple sclerosis. Produced via immunoSEQ multiplex PCR; TCRdb's table is partial and in-frame only. The sample consists of around 48,000 clones, over 85% of them appearing once. J lost 4 bases, V lost 6 bases, and 8 bases had no gene match. In germline, CDR1 is LGHNA, CDR2 YNFKEQ. This CDR3 has 14 amino acids. This clone occurred a few times. The source was CD8+ T cells from peripheral blood mononuclear cells, collected before pregnancy. V usage is TRBV4-2 and J usage is TRBJ1-1; 7 bases match TRBD1. The receptor was isolated from a female donor with multiple sclerosis, enrolled in a pregnancy study. CDR3: CASRGGQDATEAFF. The CDR3, as DNA: TGTGCCAGCAGGGGTGGACAGGACGCCACTGAAGCTTTCTTT.